The rows below give T cell receptor beta chains drawn from one sample of a study of T-cell reconstitution after alpha-beta-depleted transplantation in children. Via MiXCR, TCRdb re-called the PCR reads, giving one row per CDR3 protein. The repertoire includes 300,000 or so distinct CDR3 sequences, more than 9% of them detected once, and 9.5% to 13% sits in the top ten. The sample in question was PBMCs from the stem cell graft donor, obtained from the stem cell graft. The origin of the receptors is a human donor who donated a stem cell graft to a child with SCID. Both conserved end residues are part of each CDR3. D genes are given only for firm matches. Clone sizes are given selectively: once, few, many, or a class where the clone is expanded.

abundance: NA
j_gene: TRBJ2-1
v_gene: TRBV7-2
d_gene: TRBD2
CDR3nt: TGTGCCAGCAGCCAGCGGGGTGGAGACAATGAGCAGTTCTTC
CDR3aa: CASSQRGGDNEQFF

abundance: many
j_gene: TRBJ1-1
v_gene: TRBV20-1
d_gene: NA
CDR3nt: TGCAGTGCTAGAGTTGACGCGAACACTGAAGCTTTCTTT
CDR3aa: CSARVDANTEAFF

abundance: many
j_gene: TRBJ2-1
v_gene: TRBV5-1
d_gene: TRBD1
CDR3nt: TGCGCCAGCAGCGAGGGACAGGGGCAGCACAATGAGCAGTTCTTC
CDR3aa: CASSEGQGQHNEQFF

abundance: NA
j_gene: TRBJ1-1
v_gene: TRBV12-3/TRBV12-4
d_gene: NA
CDR3nt: TGTGCCAGCAGTTTTGGTCTTTTCAACACTGAAGCTTTATTT
CDR3aa: CASSFGLFNTEALF

abundance: few
j_gene: TRBJ1-4
v_gene: TRBV12-3/TRBV12-4
d_gene: NA
CDR3nt: TGTGCCAGCAGTTTAGGGGTACGGGCTAATGAAAAACTGTTTTTT
CDR3aa: CASSLGVRANEKLFF

abundance: many
j_gene: TRBJ2-7
v_gene: TRBV29-1
d_gene: NA
CDR3nt: TGCAGCGTTGGGCAATCGGCCTACGAGCAGTACTTC
CDR3aa: CSVGQSAYEQYF

abundance: many
j_gene: TRBJ2-1
v_gene: TRBV5-1
d_gene: NA
CDR3nt: TGCGCCAGCAGCTTGGAACAGGTATACAATGAGCAGTTCTTC
CDR3aa: CASSLEQVYNEQFF

abundance: NA
j_gene: TRBJ2-7
v_gene: TRBV3-1
d_gene: NA
CDR3nt: TGTGCCAGCAGCCAAATTGCCAGAGCCTACGAGCAGTACTTC
CDR3aa: CASSQIARAYEQYF

abundance: NA
j_gene: TRBJ1-4
v_gene: TRBV3-1
d_gene: TRBD1
CDR3nt: TGTGCCAGCAGCCCGGGGACAGCCCGGCAAAGACTGTTTTTT
CDR3aa: CASSPGTARQRLFF

abundance: few
j_gene: TRBJ2-2
v_gene: TRBV11-3
d_gene: TRBD1
CDR3nt: TGTGCCAGCAGCGACAGGGGACAGGGGAGAAGCGGGGAGCTGTTTTTT
CDR3aa: CASSDRGQGRSGELFF

abundance: few
j_gene: TRBJ2-1
v_gene: TRBV10-3
d_gene: NA
CDR3nt: TGTGCCATCAGTGTTAGGGGGGACTCCTACAATGAGCAGTTCTTC
CDR3aa: CAISVRGDSYNEQFF

abundance: NA
j_gene: TRBJ1-4
v_gene: TRBV7-9
d_gene: TRBD1
CDR3nt: TGTGCCAGCAGTTTGGACAGGGGGATGACGGCTAATGAAAAACTGTTTTTT
CDR3aa: CASSLDRGMTANEKLFF

abundance: few
j_gene: TRBJ2-3
v_gene: TRBV12-3/TRBV12-4
d_gene: NA
CDR3nt: TGTGCCAGCAGATACGGGGTAGTAGATACGCAGTATTTT
CDR3aa: CASRYGVVDTQYF

abundance: few
j_gene: TRBJ2-1
v_gene: TRBV7-8
d_gene: NA
CDR3nt: TGTGCCAGCAGCAGCAGGGCGCCTGAGCAGTTCTTC
CDR3aa: CASSSRAPEQFF

abundance: few
j_gene: TRBJ1-1
v_gene: TRBV5-6
d_gene: NA
CDR3nt: TGTGCCAGCAGCGACGGGTCTGTCGGTAACACTGAAGCTTTCTTT
CDR3aa: CASSDGSVGNTEAFF

abundance: few
j_gene: TRBJ2-1
v_gene: TRBV19
d_gene: NA
CDR3nt: TGTGCCACACACAGGACCGACTCCTACAATGAGCAGTTCTTC
CDR3aa: CATHRTDSYNEQFF

abundance: few
j_gene: TRBJ2-2
v_gene: TRBV12-3/TRBV12-4
d_gene: TRBD1
CDR3nt: TGTGCCAGCAGTTTAGGAGGGGGCTGGGAGCTGTTTTTT
CDR3aa: CASSLGGGWELFF

abundance: NA
j_gene: TRBJ2-1
v_gene: TRBV3-1
d_gene: NA
CDR3nt: TGTGCCAGCAGCCGCACGGACACCCCCTTGGGAAATGAGCAGTTCTTC
CDR3aa: CASSRTDTPLGNEQFF

abundance: few
j_gene: TRBJ2-1
v_gene: TRBV9
d_gene: TRBD2
CDR3nt: TGTGCCAGCAGTAGCGGGGGAACAGAGCAGTTCTTC
CDR3aa: CASSSGGTEQFF

abundance: many
j_gene: TRBJ1-6
v_gene: TRBV3-2
d_gene: NA
CDR3nt: TGTGCCAGCAGCCAACCATCCCGAAATAATTCACCCCTCCACTTT
CDR3aa: CASSQPSRNNSPLHF

abundance: NA
j_gene: TRBJ1-5
v_gene: TRBV20-1
d_gene: NA
CDR3nt: TGCAGTGCTAGAGATATAGTGACAGAGAATGAGCATTTT
CDR3aa: CSARDIVTENEHF

abundance: NA
j_gene: TRBJ2-3
v_gene: TRBV10-3
d_gene: NA
CDR3nt: TGTGCCATCAGTGAGCGAGACAGGAGCCTCACAGATACGCAGTATTTT
CDR3aa: CAISERDRSLTDTQYF

abundance: few
j_gene: TRBJ1-5
v_gene: TRBV18
d_gene: TRBD1
CDR3nt: TGTGCCAGCTCACCGGGACAGGGGACTCAGCCCCAGCATTTT
CDR3aa: CASSPGQGTQPQHF

abundance: many
j_gene: TRBJ1-2
v_gene: TRBV28
d_gene: NA
CDR3nt: TGTGCCAGCAGTTTAGGGGTCTATGGCTACACCTTC
CDR3aa: CASSLGVYGYTF

abundance: few
j_gene: TRBJ1-5
v_gene: TRBV20-1
d_gene: NA
CDR3nt: TGCAGTGCTAGAGACGGGATCGGCAATCAGCTCCAGCATTTT
CDR3aa: CSARDGIGNQLQHF

abundance: few
j_gene: TRBJ1-2
v_gene: TRBV7-9
d_gene: TRBD1
CDR3nt: TGTGCCAGCAGCTACGGACAGGGGGGCGGCTACACCTTC
CDR3aa: CASSYGQGGGYTF

abundance: few
j_gene: TRBJ2-2
v_gene: TRBV20-1
d_gene: TRBD2
CDR3nt: TGCAGTGCTAGACTAGCGGGGGCCCACACCGGGGAGCTGTTTTTT
CDR3aa: CSARLAGAHTGELFF

abundance: once
j_gene: TRBJ2-3
v_gene: TRBV12-3/TRBV12-4
d_gene: NA
CDR3nt: TGTGCCAGCAGTCCTCCCGTGATCGCAGATACGCAGTATTTT
CDR3aa: CASSPPVIADTQYF

abundance: few
j_gene: TRBJ2-5
v_gene: TRBV3-1
d_gene: NA
CDR3nt: TGTGCCAGCAGCCAGGGCCTGGAGACCCAGTACTTC
CDR3aa: CASSQGLETQYF

abundance: few
j_gene: TRBJ2-3
v_gene: TRBV24-1
d_gene: TRBD2
CDR3nt: TGTGCCACCAGGGGACTAGAGACAGATACGCAGTATTTT
CDR3aa: CATRGLETDTQYF

abundance: NA
j_gene: TRBJ2-7
v_gene: TRBV20-1
d_gene: TRBD1
CDR3nt: TGCAGTGCTAGCACCCCGGGACAGGGCCTCTACGAGCAGTACTTC
CDR3aa: CSASTPGQGLYEQYF

abundance: NA
j_gene: TRBJ2-7
v_gene: TRBV5-1
d_gene: NA
CDR3nt: TGCGCCAGCAGCTTGGGAACTACCGAGCAGTACTTC
CDR3aa: CASSLGTTEQYF

abundance: many
j_gene: TRBJ2-7
v_gene: TRBV5-1
d_gene: NA
CDR3nt: TGCGCCAGCAGCTTGAAGCCAGGGGATATCGGTGGCGAGCAGTACTTC
CDR3aa: CASSLKPGDIGGEQYF

abundance: NA
j_gene: TRBJ2-1
v_gene: TRBV20-1
d_gene: NA
CDR3nt: TGCAGTGCTAGAGGCCGGAGATACAATGAGCAGTTCTTC
CDR3aa: CSARGRRYNEQFF

abundance: few
j_gene: TRBJ1-4
v_gene: TRBV4-1
d_gene: NA
CDR3nt: TGCGCCAGCAGCCAAGGTGACCGACAGGAGCTTGAAAAACTGTTTTTT
CDR3aa: CASSQGDRQELEKLFF

abundance: few
j_gene: TRBJ1-1
v_gene: TRBV5-1
d_gene: NA
CDR3nt: TGCGCCAGCAAGATAGACCCAAACACTGAAGCTTTCTTT
CDR3aa: CASKIDPNTEAFF

abundance: few
j_gene: TRBJ2-7
v_gene: TRBV20-1
d_gene: NA
CDR3nt: TGCAGTGCTAGATCTTCATGGGACCTTCGTCTATCCTACGAGCAGTACTTC
CDR3aa: CSARSSWDLRLSYEQYF

abundance: NA
j_gene: TRBJ2-1
v_gene: TRBV5-1
d_gene: TRBD1
CDR3nt: TGCGCCAGCAGCTCGATTAGGACAGGGGCGCCTGGCTCGGAGCAGTTCTTC
CDR3aa: CASSSIRTGAPGSEQFF

abundance: few
j_gene: TRBJ1-2
v_gene: TRBV20-1
d_gene: NA
CDR3nt: TGCAGTGCTAGGGGGGAAAAAAACTATGGCTACACCTTC
CDR3aa: CSARGEKNYGYTF

abundance: NA
j_gene: TRBJ2-1
v_gene: TRBV20-1
d_gene: TRBD2
CDR3nt: TGCAGTGCTACCCCAGCGGGGCGCTACTACAATGAGCAGTTCTTC
CDR3aa: CSATPAGRYYNEQFF

abundance: few
j_gene: TRBJ2-3
v_gene: TRBV9
d_gene: TRBD2
CDR3nt: TGTGCCAGCAGCGTCCGGGCGGGGGTCACAGATACGCAGTATTTT
CDR3aa: CASSVRAGVTDTQYF

abundance: few
j_gene: TRBJ2-5
v_gene: TRBV5-1
d_gene: NA
CDR3nt: TGCGCCAGCAGCTTTGTGAGTAACGGGGGCGCAGAGACCCAGTACTTC
CDR3aa: CASSFVSNGGAETQYF

abundance: many
j_gene: TRBJ1-1
v_gene: TRBV4-1
d_gene: NA
CDR3nt: TGCGCCAGCAGCCAAGCCAGACCCACTGAAGCTTTCTTT
CDR3aa: CASSQARPTEAFF

abundance: few
j_gene: TRBJ2-1
v_gene: TRBV6-5
d_gene: TRBD2
CDR3nt: TGTGCCAGCAGTAGCGGGGGGGTGGACAATGAGCAGTTCTTC
CDR3aa: CASSSGGVDNEQFF

abundance: many
j_gene: TRBJ2-3
v_gene: TRBV12-3/TRBV12-4
d_gene: NA
CDR3nt: TGTGCCAGCAGTTGGGACTATACGCAGTATTTT
CDR3aa: CASSWDYTQYF

abundance: NA
j_gene: TRBJ2-5
v_gene: TRBV5-5
d_gene: TRBD2
CDR3nt: TGTGCCAGCAGCTTACTCCTAGCGGGGGGGCTGGAGACCCAGTACTTC
CDR3aa: CASSLLLAGGLETQYF

abundance: NA
j_gene: TRBJ2-2
v_gene: TRBV7-7
d_gene: TRBD1
CDR3nt: TGTGCTAGCAGCTCGACAGGGGCGTCGACCGGGCAGCTGTTTTTT
CDR3aa: CASSSTGASTGQLFF

abundance: many
j_gene: TRBJ2-5
v_gene: TRBV12-3/TRBV12-4
d_gene: NA
CDR3nt: TGTGCCAGCAGTCGGGACACGCTCACGGCCCAGTACTTC
CDR3aa: CASSRDTLTAQYF